The T cell receptor beta chain under discussion was sequenced for a study of T-cell memory formation after mild COVID-19. With constant-segment primers, 5'RACE yielded cDNA libraries of TCR alpha and TCR beta that carried sample barcodes and UMIs. From the 5' RACE reads, TCRdb called clonotypes with MiXCR, one entry per CDR3 protein. The data show about 560,000 distinct CDR3 sequences, with around 17% seen just once and around 12% held by the top ten. The junction had 0 bases not matched to a gene; V was cut back by 1 base and J by 0 bases. The CDR3 covers 16 residues. CDR1 and CDR2 (germline): MGHRA, YSYEKL. A few counts support this clonotype. No antigen is known for it. Study-level points and caveats: Clones contracting day 15 to 85 were balanced CD4/CD8; later expanders leaned CD4+. Some SARS-CoV-2-responding clones were already detected in memory before infection.

Material: PBMCs or a T cell subset sorted from them (not recorded which). The chain couples TRBV4-1 to TRBJ2-2, with TRBD2 matching over 9 bases. The sequence derives from an adult woman who had mild COVID-19 (a few samples of this study predate the infection). Cell type and time point are not known. CDR3 residues: CASSQVAGANTGELFF. The CDR3 DNA follows: TGCGCCAGCAGCCAAGTAGCGGGGGCGAACACCGGGGAGCTGTTTTTT.